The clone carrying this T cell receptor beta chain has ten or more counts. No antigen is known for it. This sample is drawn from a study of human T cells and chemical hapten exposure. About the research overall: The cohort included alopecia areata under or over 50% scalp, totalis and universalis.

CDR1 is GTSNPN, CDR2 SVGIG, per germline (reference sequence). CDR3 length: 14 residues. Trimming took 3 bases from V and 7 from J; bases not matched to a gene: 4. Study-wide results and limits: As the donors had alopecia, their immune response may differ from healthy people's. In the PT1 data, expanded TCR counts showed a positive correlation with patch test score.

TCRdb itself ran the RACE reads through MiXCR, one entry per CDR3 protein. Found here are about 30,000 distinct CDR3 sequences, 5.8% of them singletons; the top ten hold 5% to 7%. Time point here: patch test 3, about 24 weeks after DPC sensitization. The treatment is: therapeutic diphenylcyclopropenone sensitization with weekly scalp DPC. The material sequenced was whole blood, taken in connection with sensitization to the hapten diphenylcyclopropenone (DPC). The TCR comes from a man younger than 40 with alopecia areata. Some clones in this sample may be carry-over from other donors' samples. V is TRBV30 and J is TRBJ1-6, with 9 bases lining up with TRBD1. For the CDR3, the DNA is TGTGCCTGGAGCCCCGGGACAGGGAATTCACCCCTCCACTTT. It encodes CAWSPGTGNSPLHF. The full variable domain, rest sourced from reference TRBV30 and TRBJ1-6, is SQTIHQWPATLVQPVGSPLSLECTVEGTSNPNLYWYRQAAGRGLQLLFYSVGIGQISSEVPQNLSASRPQDRQFILSSKKLLLSDSGFYLCAWSPGTGNSPLHFGNGTRLTVT.